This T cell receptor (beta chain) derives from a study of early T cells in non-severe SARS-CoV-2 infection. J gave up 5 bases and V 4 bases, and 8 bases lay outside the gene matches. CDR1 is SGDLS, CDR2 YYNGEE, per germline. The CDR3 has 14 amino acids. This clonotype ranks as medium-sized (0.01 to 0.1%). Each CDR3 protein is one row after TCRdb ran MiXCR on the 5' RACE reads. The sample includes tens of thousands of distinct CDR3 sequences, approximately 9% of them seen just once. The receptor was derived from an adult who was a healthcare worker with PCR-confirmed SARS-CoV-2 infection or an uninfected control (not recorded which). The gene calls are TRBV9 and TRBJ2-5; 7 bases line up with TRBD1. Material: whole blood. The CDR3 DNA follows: TGTGCCAGCAGCTTACAGGGGAGTGGGGAGACCCAGTACTTC. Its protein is CASSLQGSGETQYF.